Each of the 27 T cell receptor beta chains below was sequenced from the same sample in a study of beta chain features in type 1 diabetes. Their target antigens are unknown. The study's findings and limits: Shortening of TCRB CDR3s, moderate but significant, appeared in all four CD4+ subsets of Type 1 diabetes patients.

What was sequenced were expressed TCRB transcripts, since all of the isolated RNA had been reverse transcribed. Assay: immunoSEQ multiplex PCR; the TCRdb copy retains only in-frame clones and omits some. Counted here are approximately 160,000 clones, around 10% occurring once; the ten biggest clones make up around 0.5%. Sample: central memory CD4+ T cells from blood. The receptors were gathered from a young man with type 1 diabetes.

The gene calls are TRBV18 and TRBJ2-1; 13 bases are a match to TRBD2. CDR3 length: 15 residues. CDR1 KGHSH and CDR2 LQKENI come from the germline V gene. J was trimmed by 2 bases and V by 5 bases; bases with no gene match: 0. The CDR3 is CASSGTSGAYNEQFF. CDR3 in DNA: TGTGCCAGCTCAGGGACTAGCGGGGCCTACAATGAGCAGTTCTTC. The whole variable domain, remainder taken from reference TRBV18 and TRBJ2-1, is NAGVMQNPRHLVRRRGQEARLRCSPMKGHSHVYWYRQLPEEGLKFMVYLQKENIIDESGMPKERFSAEFPKEGPSILRIQQVVRGDSAAYFCASSGTSGAYNEQFFGPGTRLTVL.

This clone was seen only a few times. The J gene is TRBJ2-5, the V gene TRBV2; weak D call: TRBD2 (6 bases). The germline V gene encodes CDR1 SNHLY and CDR2 FYNNEI. The CDR3 is made up of 14 amino acids. The ends were cut back, 4 bases at V and 0 bases at J, with 9 bases in the middle. The CDR3 sequence is CASSGSGYQETQYF. The CDR3 DNA sequence: TGTGCCAGCAGTGGGAGCGGGTACCAAGAGACCCAGTACTTC.

The chain has TRBV5-1 and TRBJ1-1; D remains unclear. From germline, CDR1 is SGHRS and CDR2 YFSETQ. This CDR3 has 15 amino acids. Trimming removed 0 bases from V and 1 base from J, with 10 bases in between. This CDR3 reads CASSLGANPNTEAFF. The CDR3 DNA reads as TGCGCCAGCAGCTTGGGGGCGAATCCGAACACTGAAGCTTTCTTT. Drawing the rest from reference TRBV5-1 and TRBJ1-1, the complete variable domain is KAGVTQTPRYLIKTRGQQVTLSCSPISGHRSVSWYQQTPGQGLQFLFEYFSETQRNKGNFPGRFSGRQFSNSRSEMNVSTLELGDSALYLCASSLGANPNTEAFFGQGTRLTVV.

This clone appeared a few times. This chain connects TRBV27 to TRBJ2-7; D possibly corresponds to TRBD1 (6 bases). The V and J ends lost 3 bases and 2 bases respectively, with 11 bases between them. In germline, CDR1 is MNHEY, CDR2 SMNVEV (reference sequence). CDR3 size: 14 residues. CDR3 DNA: TGTGCCAGCAGTTTCTACAGGGACCCCTACGAGCAGTACTTC. As protein: CASSFYRDPYEQYF.

This clone was recorded a few times. The chain has TRBV4-1 and TRBJ2-1; 9 bases line up with TRBD1. This CDR3 contains 15 residues. Germline CDR1 and CDR2: MGHRA and YSYEKL. V trimming: 1 base; J trimming: 3 bases; junction bases outside the gene matches: 1. CDR3: CASSQGDRDYNEQFF. CDR3 coding DNA: TGCGCCAGCAGCCAAGGGGACAGGGACTACAATGAGCAGTTCTTC.

The chain combines TRBV28 with TRBJ2-7; a weak D match, TRBD1 (5 bases). Germline lookup yields CDR1 MDHEN and CDR2 SYDVKM. This CDR3 is 13 amino acids long. Trimming shortened V by 3 bases and J by 4 bases, and 10 bases separated the two germline ends. The CDR3 coding sequence is TGTGCCAGCAGTTTGGGGCCATTATACGAGCAGTACTTC. The encoded protein is CASSLGPLYEQYF.

The chain carries TRBV29-1 and TRBJ2-7; D is undetermined. V lost 5 bases to trimming and J lost 4 bases, with 12 bases between them. Germline V gene data show CDR1 as SQVTM and CDR2 as ANQGSEA. This CDR3 is 12 amino acids long. CDR3 in DNA: TGCAGCGTTCTCTGGAGAGAGTACGAGCAGTACTTC. Its protein is CSVLWREYEQYF.

This chain uses TRBV2 with TRBJ1-5; the match to TRBD1 covers 7 bases. CDR3 size: 14 residues. J gave up 7 bases and V 3 bases, and 6 bases lay outside the gene matches. Germline assignment: CDR1 SNHLY and CDR2 FYNNEI. The CDR3 loop is CASSETGPKQPQHF. In DNA form, the CDR3 reads TGTGCCAGCAGTGAGACAGGGCCTAAGCAGCCCCAGCATTTT.

This clone was picked up a small number of times. The chain combines TRBV6-1 with TRBJ2-3; D might be TRBD2 (6 bases). CDR1 MNHNS and CDR2 SASEGT come from the germline V gene. There are 13 residues in the CDR3. Trimming removed 7 bases from V and 3 bases from J, with 11 bases in between. CDR3 nucleotide sequence: TGTGCCAGCACGCGGACTATAACAGATACGCAGTATTTT. It yields the protein CASTRTITDTQYF.

This clone was counted between two and nine times. V usage is TRBV27 and J usage is TRBJ2-3; no clear D gene. This CDR3 spans 13 amino acids. Germline CDR1 reads MNHEY; CDR2 reads SMNVEV (reference sequence). The germline V and J ends were trimmed by 5 bases and 1 base, with 7 bases remaining between them. The CDR3, as DNA: TGTGCCAGCAGTCCGTTAGGCACAGATACGCAGTATTTT. Translated: CASSPLGTDTQYF.

This clone was recorded a few times. The chain has TRBV6-9 and TRBJ2-7, with 7 bases lining up with TRBD1. This CDR3 region has 13 residues. Germline CDR1 is MNHGY and CDR2 is SVAAGI. Germline trimming cut 5 bases from V and 5 bases from J; bases unmatched to any gene: 6. The CDR3 DNA reads TGTGCCAGCAGTCCAGACAGGGACCACGAGCAGTACTTC. Its translation is CASSPDRDHEQYF.

This clone was counted only a few times. The chain links TRBV6-1 to TRBJ2-5; possible D gene TRBD2, 5 bases. Germline V gene sequence: CDR1 MNHNS, CDR2 SASEGT. The V end was cut by 6 bases, the J end by 1 base, with 15 bases between. The CDR3 totals 15 residues. The CDR3 DNA is TGTGCCAGCAGGGGGAGTACCCAACTCCAAGAGACCCAGTACTTC. Residues: CASRGSTQLQETQYF.

There are a few counts of this clone. The chain recombines TRBV7-9 with TRBJ2-3; a possible D gene is TRBD2 (5 bases). Trimming removed 1 base from V and 10 bases from J, with 15 bases in between. The CDR3 consists of 14 residues. Germline V gene sequence: CDR1 SEHNR, CDR2 FQNEAQ (reference sequence). The CDR3 bases are TGTGCCAGCAGCTTAGACGTGGAGAGGGTGGCGCAGTATTTT. It codes for CASSLDVERVAQYF.

The genes are TRBV14 and TRBJ1-1; 9 bases fit TRBD1. Germline V gene data show CDR1 as SGHDN and CDR2 as FVKESK. The CDR3 is 14 residues long. Trimming at V came to 4 bases and at J to 7 bases, leaving 7 bases not matched to a gene. CDR3 amino acids: CASSRGTGPHEAFF. The CDR3 DNA reads TGTGCCAGCAGCCGCGGGACAGGGCCACATGAAGCTTTCTTT.

The V call is TRBV4-3, the J call TRBJ2-1; tentative D call: TRBD2 (6 bases). The CDR3 is made up of 15 amino acids. Trimming shortened V by 4 bases and J by 7 bases, and 17 bases separated the two germline ends. Germline lookup yields CDR1 LGHNA and CDR2 YSLEER. CDR3 sequence: CASSPGSRTTNEQFF. DNA of the CDR3: TGCGCCAGCAGCCCCGGGAGTAGGACTACAAATGAGCAGTTCTTC.

This clone has only a few counts. J is TRBJ2-2 and V is TRBV2; 7 nucleotides line up with TRBD1. Germline assignment: CDR1 SNHLY and CDR2 FYNNEI. CDR3 length: 15 residues. V trimming: 5 bases; J trimming: 1 base; junction bases outside the gene matches: 4. CDR3 protein: CASSSRQGNTGELFF. In nucleotides, the CDR3 is TGTGCCAGCAGTTCGCGACAGGGGAACACCGGGGAGCTGTTTTTT.

The V gene is TRBV7-9, the J gene TRBJ2-5; TRBD1 matches at 7 bases. Germline CDR1 SEHNR, CDR2 FQNEAQ (reference sequence). CDR3 length: 14 amino acids. Losses at the gene ends were 2 bases for V and 5 bases for J; bases not matched to a gene: 5. The DNA of the CDR3 is TGTGCCAGCAGCTTAATGCCAGGGGGTGAGACCCAGTACTTC. Translation: CASSLMPGGETQYF.

The CDR3 DNA reads as TGTGCCAGCTCACCACCTAGCGGCACAGATACGCAGTATTTT. Translating gives CASSPPSGTDTQYF. The rearrangement links TRBV18 to TRBJ2-3; tentative D call: TRBD2 (5 bases). V was shortened by 0 bases and J by 1 base, with 5 bases between the two germline ends. The CDR3 is 14 amino acids. Per germline, CDR1 KGHSH and CDR2 LQKENI.

V gene TRBV6-6 combines with J gene TRBJ1-1; D call uncertain. The V and J ends lost 6 bases and 6 bases respectively, with 14 bases between them. The CDR3 length is 13 residues. CDR1 is MNHNY, CDR2 SVGAGI, per germline (reference sequence). CDR3: CASSRKFGAEAFF. Written as DNA, the CDR3 is TGTGCCAGCAGCCGAAAGTTCGGGGCTGAAGCTTTCTTT.

As DNA, the CDR3 is TGCGCCAGCAGCCAAGAACCGACGGGAGGGCTGTTCGAGCAGTACTTC. It encodes CASSQEPTGGLFEQYF. This sequence joins TRBV4-3 and TRBJ2-7, with TRBD2 identical over 8 bases. V shed 0 bases and J 6 bases; nucleotides not matched to a gene: 10. CDR1 and CDR2 (germline): LGHNA, YSLEER. This CDR3 has 16 residues.

The chain has TRBV27 and TRBJ1-5; no clear D gene. The CDR3 runs 14 residues. The V gene lost 0 bases and the J gene lost 7 bases, with 10 bases spanning the gap. Germline V CDR1 and CDR2: MNHEY, SMNVEV (reference sequence). The CDR3 DNA reads TGTGCCAGCAGTTTATCTACGGGAGGGCAGCCCCAGCATTTT. Its translation: CASSLSTGGQPQHF.

This clone has a handful of counts. The chain is built from TRBV7-9 and TRBJ2-1; possibly TRBD2 for D (6 bases). V was trimmed by 7 bases and J by 15 bases, leaving 16 bases between them. This CDR3 comprises 11 residues. Germline V CDR1 and CDR2: SEHNR, FQNEAQ (reference sequence). CDR3 nucleotides: TGTGCCAGCAACCGATGGGGAGGTCTGTTCTTC. Residues: CASNRWGGLFF.

The chain joins TRBV29-1 to TRBJ2-5, with TRBD2 matching 8 bases. The J segment lost 4 bases and the V segment lost 4 bases, leaving 8 bases of the junction unmatched. Germline V lookup: CDR1 SQVTM, CDR2 ANQGSEA. This CDR3 has 14 amino acids. This CDR3 reads CSVGGGSGGETQYF. CDR3 sequence (DNA): TGCAGCGTTGGGGGCGGGAGCGGGGGAGAGACCCAGTACTTC.

The genes are TRBV11-2 and TRBJ2-3; D possibly corresponds to TRBD2 (5 bases). Germline-derived CDR1 and CDR2 are SGHAT and FQNNGV. CDR3 length: 17 residues. V was cut by 1 base and J by 0 bases, with 14 bases left in between. This CDR3 is CASSLVGARKSTDTQYF. The CDR3 DNA is TGTGCCAGCAGCTTAGTGGGAGCGAGAAAGAGCACAGATACGCAGTATTTT. Full variable domain (outside the CDR3, taken from reference TRBV11-2 and TRBJ2-3): EAGVAQSPRYKIIEKRQSVAFWCNPISGHATLYWYQQILGQGPKLLIQFQNNGVVDDSQLPKDRFSAERLKGVDSTLKIQPAKLEDSAVYLCASSLVGARKSTDTQYFGPGTRLTVL.

This clone has a handful of counts. V is TRBV28 and J is TRBJ1-2, with no clear D. In germline, CDR1 is MDHEN, CDR2 SYDVKM. The CDR3 sequence is 12 residues long. Trimming shortened V by 5 bases and J by 5 bases, and 9 bases separated the two germline ends. CDR3 DNA sequence: TGTGCCAGCAGTACCAGGTTATATGGCTACACCTTC. Translating gives CASSTRLYGYTF.

The rearrangement joins TRBV2 to TRBJ2-7; possibly TRBD1 for D (5 bases). The germline V and J ends were trimmed by 2 bases and 2 bases, with 10 bases remaining between them. The germline CDR1 and CDR2 sequences are SNHLY and FYNNEI. The CDR3 loop spans 14 amino acids. DNA of the CDR3: TGTGCCAGCAGTGAAACAGGTTTTACCTACGAGCAGTACTTC. Its translation is CASSETGFTYEQYF.

This clone appeared a few times. J is TRBJ1-2 and V is TRBV7-8; TRBD1 agrees at 7 bases. The junction had 1 base not matched to a gene; V was cut back by 1 base and J by 2 bases. Germline V gene data show CDR1 as SGHVS and CDR2 as FQNEAQ. This CDR3 is built from 14 residues. CDR3 nucleotide sequence: TGTGCCAGCAGCTTAGGACAGGGAAACTATGGCTACACCTTC. It specifies CASSLGQGNYGYTF.